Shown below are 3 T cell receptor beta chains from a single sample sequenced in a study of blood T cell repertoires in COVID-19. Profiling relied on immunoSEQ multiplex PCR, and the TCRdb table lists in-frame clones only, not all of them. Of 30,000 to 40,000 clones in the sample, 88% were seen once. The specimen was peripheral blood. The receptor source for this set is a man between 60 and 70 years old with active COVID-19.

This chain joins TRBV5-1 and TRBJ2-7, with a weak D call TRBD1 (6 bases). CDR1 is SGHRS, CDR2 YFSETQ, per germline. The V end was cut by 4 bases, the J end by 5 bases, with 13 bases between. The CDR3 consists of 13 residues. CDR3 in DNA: TGCGCCAGCAGCGGCAGGGGCGCCAACGAGCAGTACTTC. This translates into CASSGRGANEQYF.

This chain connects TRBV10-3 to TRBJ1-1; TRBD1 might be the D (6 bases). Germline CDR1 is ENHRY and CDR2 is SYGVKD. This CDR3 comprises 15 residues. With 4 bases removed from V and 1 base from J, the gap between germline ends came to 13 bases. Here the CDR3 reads CAISALGASNTEAFF. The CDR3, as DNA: TGTGCCATCAGTGCTCTGGGGGCGTCGAACACTGAAGCTTTCTTT.

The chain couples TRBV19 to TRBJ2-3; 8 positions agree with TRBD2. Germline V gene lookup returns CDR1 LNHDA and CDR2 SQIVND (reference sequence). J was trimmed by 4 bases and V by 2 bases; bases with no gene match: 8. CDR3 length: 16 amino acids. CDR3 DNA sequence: TGTGCCAGTAGTATAAGTTTAAGCGGGAGTCCAGATACGCAGTATTTT. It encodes CASSISLSGSPDTQYF. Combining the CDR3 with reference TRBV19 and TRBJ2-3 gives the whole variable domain DGGITQSPKYLFRKEGQNVTLSCEQNLNHDAMYWYRQDPGQGLRLIYYSQIVNDFQKGDIAEGYSVSREKKESFPLTVTSAQKNPTAFYLCASSISLSGSPDTQYFGPGTRLTVL.